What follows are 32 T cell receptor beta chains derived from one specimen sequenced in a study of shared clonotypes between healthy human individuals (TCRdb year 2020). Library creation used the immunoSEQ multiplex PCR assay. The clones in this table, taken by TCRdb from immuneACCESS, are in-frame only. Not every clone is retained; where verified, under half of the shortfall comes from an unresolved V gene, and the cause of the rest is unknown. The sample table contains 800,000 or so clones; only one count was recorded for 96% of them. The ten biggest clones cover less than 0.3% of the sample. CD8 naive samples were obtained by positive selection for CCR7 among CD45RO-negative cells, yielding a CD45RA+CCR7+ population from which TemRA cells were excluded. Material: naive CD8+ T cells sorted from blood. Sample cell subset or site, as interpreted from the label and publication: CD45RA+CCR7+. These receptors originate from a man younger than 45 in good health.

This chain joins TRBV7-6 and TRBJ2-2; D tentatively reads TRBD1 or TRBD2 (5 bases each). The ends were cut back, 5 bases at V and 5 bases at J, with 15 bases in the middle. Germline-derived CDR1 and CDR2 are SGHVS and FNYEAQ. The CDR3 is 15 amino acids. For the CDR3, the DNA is TGTGCCAGCAGCCCACAGGCTTCGGGGACCGGGGAGCTGTTTTTT. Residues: CASSPQASGTGELFF.

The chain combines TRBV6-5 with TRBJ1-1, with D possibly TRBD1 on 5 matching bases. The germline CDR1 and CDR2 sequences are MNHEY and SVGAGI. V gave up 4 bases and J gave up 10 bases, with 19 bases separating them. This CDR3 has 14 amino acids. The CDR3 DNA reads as TGTGCCAGCAGTTTCCCTCTACAGACAGAGGGAGCTTTCTTT. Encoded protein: CASSFPLQTEGAFF.

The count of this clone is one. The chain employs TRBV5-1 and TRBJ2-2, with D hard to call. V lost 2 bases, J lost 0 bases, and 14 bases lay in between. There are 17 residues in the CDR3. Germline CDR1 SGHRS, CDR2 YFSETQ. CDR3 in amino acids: CASSFPTPFANTGELFF. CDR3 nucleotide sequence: TGCGCCAGCAGCTTCCCTACACCGTTCGCGAACACCGGGGAGCTGTTTTTT.

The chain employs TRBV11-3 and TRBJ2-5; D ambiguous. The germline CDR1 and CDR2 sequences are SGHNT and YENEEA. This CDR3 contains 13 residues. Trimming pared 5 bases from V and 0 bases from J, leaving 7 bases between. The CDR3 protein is CASSADYQETQYF. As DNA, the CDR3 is TGTGCCAGCAGCGCTGACTACCAAGAGACCCAGTACTTC. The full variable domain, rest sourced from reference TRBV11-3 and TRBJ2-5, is EAGVVQSPRYKIIEKKQPVAFWCNPISGHNTLYWYLQNLGQGPELLIRYENEEAVDDSQLPKDRFSAERLKGVDSTLKIQPAELGDSAVYLCASSADYQETQYFGPGTRLLVL.

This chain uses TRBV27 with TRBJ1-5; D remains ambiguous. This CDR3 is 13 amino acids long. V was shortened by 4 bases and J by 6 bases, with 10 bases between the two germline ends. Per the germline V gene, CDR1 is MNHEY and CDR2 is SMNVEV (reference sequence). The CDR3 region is CASSWAAGQPQHF. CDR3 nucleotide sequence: TGTGCCAGCAGTTGGGCAGCAGGTCAGCCCCAGCATTTT.

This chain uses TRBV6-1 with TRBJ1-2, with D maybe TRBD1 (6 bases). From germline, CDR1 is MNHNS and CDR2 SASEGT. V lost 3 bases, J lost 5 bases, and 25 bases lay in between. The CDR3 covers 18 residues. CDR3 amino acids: CASSDNLGRGVPVYGYTF. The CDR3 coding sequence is TGTGCCAGCAGTGATAATCTTGGAAGGGGGGTTCCGGTGTATGGCTACACCTTC.

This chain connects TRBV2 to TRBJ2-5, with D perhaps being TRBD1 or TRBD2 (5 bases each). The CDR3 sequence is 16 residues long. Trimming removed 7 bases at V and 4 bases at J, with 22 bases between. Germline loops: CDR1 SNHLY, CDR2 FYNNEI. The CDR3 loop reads CASIRYGVGEGETQYF. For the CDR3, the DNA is TGTGCCAGCATCCGCTACGGGGTGGGGGAAGGAGAGACCCAGTACTTC.

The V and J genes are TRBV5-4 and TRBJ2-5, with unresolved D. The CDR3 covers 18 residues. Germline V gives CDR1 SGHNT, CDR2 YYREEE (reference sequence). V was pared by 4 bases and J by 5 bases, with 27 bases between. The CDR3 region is CASSQKISDPPIEETQYF. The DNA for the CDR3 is TGTGCCAGCAGCCAAAAAATTTCTGACCCCCCCATTGAGGAGACCCAGTACTTC.

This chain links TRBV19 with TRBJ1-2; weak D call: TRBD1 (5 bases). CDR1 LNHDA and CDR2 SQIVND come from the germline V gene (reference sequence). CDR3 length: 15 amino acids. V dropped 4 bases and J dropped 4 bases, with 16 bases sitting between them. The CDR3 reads CASSTQGNPLYGYTF. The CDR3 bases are TGTGCCAGTAGTACGCAGGGCAATCCACTCTATGGCTACACCTTC.

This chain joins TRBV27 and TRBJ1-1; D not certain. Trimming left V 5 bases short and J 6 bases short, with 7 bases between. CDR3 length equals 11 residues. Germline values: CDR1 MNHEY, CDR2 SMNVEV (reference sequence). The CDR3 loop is CASSGWAEAFF. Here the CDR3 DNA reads TGTGCCAGCAGTGGGTGGGCTGAAGCTTTCTTT.

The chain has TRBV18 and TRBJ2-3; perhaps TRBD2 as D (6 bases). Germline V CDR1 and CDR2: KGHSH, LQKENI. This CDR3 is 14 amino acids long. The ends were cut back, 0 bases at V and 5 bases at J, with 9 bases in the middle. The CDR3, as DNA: TGTGCCAGCTCACCACCGGAGGGAAGAGATACGCAGTATTTT. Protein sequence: CASSPPEGRDTQYF.

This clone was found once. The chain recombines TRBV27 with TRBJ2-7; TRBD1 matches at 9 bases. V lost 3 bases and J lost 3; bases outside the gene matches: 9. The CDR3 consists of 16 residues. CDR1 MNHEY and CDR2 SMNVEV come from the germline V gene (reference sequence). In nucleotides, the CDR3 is TGTGCCAGCAGTTTCGCCGGGGACAGGGCCTACTACGAGCAGTACTTC. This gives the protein CASSFAGDRAYYEQYF.

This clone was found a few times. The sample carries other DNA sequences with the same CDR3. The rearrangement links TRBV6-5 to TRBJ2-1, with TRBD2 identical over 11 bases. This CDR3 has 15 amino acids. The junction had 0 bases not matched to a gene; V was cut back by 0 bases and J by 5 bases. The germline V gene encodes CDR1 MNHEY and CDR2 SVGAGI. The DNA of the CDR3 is TGTGCCAGCAGTTACTCGACTAGCGGGAACAATGAGCAGTTCTTC. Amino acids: CASSYSTSGNNEQFF.

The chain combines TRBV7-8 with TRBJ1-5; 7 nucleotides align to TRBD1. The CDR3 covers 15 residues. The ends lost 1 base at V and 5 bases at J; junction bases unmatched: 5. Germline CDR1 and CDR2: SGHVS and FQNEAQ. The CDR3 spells CASSLGGQDHQPQHF. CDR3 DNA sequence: TGTGCCAGCAGCTTAGGCGGACAGGATCATCAGCCCCAGCATTTT.

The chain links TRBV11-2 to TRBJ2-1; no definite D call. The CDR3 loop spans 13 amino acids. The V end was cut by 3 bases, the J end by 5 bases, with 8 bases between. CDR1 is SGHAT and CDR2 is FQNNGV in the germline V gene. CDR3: CASSLFLDNEQFF. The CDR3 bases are TGTGCCAGCAGCTTGTTCCTAGACAATGAGCAGTTCTTC.

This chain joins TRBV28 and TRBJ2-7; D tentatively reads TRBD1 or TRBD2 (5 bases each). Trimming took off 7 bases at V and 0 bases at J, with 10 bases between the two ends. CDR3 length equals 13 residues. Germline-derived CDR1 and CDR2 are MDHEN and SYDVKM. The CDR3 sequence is CASTPGSSYEQYF. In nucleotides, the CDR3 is TGTGCCAGCACCCCAGGGAGCTCCTACGAGCAGTACTTC.

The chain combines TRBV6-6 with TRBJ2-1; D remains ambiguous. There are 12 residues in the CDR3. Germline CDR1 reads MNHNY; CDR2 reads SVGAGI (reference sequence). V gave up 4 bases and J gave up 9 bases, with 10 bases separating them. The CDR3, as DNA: TGTGCCAGCAGTTTGAGAAGTCTTGAGCAGTTCTTC. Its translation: CASSLRSLEQFF.

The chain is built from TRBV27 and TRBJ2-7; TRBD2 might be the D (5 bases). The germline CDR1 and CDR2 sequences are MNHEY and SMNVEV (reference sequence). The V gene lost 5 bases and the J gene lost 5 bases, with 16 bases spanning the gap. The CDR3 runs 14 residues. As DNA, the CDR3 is TGTGCCAGCAGTCTCTCCGGCGGGCTCCACGAGCAGTACTTC. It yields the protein CASSLSGGLHEQYF.

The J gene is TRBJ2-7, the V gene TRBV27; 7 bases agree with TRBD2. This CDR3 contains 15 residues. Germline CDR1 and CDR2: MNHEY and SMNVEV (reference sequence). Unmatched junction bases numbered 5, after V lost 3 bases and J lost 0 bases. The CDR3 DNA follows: TGTGCCAGCAGTTTCTGGGGAGGGAGCTCCTACGAGCAGTACTTC. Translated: CASSFWGGSSYEQYF.

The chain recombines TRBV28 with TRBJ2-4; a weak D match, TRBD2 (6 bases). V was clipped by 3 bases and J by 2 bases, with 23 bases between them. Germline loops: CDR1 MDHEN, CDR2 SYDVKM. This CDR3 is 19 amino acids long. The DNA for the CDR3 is TGTGCCAGCAGTTTTGGCCCCGGGACTTATGCTATGACCAAAAACATTCAGTACTTC. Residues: CASSFGPGTYAMTKNIQYF.

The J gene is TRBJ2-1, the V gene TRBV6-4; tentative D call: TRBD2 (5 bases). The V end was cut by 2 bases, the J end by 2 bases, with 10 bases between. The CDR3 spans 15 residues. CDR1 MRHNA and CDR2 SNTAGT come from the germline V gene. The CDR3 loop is CASSDGLAPYNEQFF. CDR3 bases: TGTGCCAGCAGTGACGGCCTAGCACCCTACAATGAGCAGTTCTTC.

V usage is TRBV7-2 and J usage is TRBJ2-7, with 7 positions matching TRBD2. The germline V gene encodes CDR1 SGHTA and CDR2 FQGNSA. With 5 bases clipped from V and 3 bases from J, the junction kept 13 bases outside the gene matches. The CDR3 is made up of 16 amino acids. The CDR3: CASSLPSLREGYEQYF. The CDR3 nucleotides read TGTGCCAGCAGCCTCCCCTCACTGAGGGAGGGCTACGAGCAGTACTTC. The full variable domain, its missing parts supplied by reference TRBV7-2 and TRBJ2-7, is GAGVSQSPSNKVTEKGKDVELRCDPISGHTALYWYRQSLGQGLEFLIYFQGNSAPDKSGLPSDRFSAERTGGSVSTLTIQRTQQEDSAVYLCASSLPSLREGYEQYFGPGTRLTVT.

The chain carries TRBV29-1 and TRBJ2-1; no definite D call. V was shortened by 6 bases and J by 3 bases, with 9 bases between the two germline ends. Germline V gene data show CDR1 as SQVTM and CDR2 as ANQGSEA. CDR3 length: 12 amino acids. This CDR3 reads CSVAEIYNEQFF. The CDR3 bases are TGCAGCGTCGCTGAAATCTACAATGAGCAGTTCTTC.

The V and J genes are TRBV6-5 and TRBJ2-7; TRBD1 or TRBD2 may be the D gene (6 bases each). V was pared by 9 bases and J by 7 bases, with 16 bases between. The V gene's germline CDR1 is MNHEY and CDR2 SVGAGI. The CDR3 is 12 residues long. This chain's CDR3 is CASRRGVWEQYF. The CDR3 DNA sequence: TGTGCCAGTAGGAGGGGGGTTTGGGAGCAGTACTTC.

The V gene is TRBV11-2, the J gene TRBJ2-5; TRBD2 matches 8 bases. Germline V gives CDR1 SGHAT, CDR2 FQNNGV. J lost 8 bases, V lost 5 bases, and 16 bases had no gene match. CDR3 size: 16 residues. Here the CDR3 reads CASSVTGTSGLPTQYF. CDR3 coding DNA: TGTGCCAGCAGCGTAACCGGCACTAGCGGTTTGCCTACCCAGTACTTC.

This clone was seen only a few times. The CDR3 is CASSVGTSASYEQYF. As DNA, the CDR3 is TGTGCCAGCAGCGTCGGGACTAGCGCGTCCTACGAGCAGTACTTC. The chain couples TRBV7-2 to TRBJ2-7; 10 bases match TRBD2. From germline, CDR1 is SGHTA and CDR2 FQGNSA. The CDR3 has 15 residues. Trimming cost V 5 bases and J 1 base; bases outside gene matches: 5.

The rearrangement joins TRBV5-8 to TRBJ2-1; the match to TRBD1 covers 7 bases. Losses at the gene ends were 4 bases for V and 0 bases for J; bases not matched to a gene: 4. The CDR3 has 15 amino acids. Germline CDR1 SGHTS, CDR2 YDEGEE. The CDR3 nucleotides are TGTGCCAGCAGCCAGACAGGGAGCTCCTACAATGAGCAGTTCTTC. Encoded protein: CASSQTGSSYNEQFF.

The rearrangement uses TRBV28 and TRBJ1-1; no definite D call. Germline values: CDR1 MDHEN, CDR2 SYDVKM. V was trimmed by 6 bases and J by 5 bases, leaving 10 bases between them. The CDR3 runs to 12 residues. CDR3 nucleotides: TGTGCCAGCAGCGTCCTGCCTACTGAAGCTTTCTTT. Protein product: CASSVLPTEAFF.

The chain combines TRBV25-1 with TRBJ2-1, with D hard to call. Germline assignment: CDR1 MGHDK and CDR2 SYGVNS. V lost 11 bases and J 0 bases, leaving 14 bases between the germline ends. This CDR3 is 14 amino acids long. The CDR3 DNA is TGTGCCTGCTCCCTCTCCGACTCCTACAATGAGCAGTTCTTC. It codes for CACSLSDSYNEQFF.

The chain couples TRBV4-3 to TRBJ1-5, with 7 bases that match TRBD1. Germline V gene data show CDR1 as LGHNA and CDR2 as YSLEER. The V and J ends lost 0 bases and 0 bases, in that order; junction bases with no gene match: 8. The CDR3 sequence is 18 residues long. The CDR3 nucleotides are TGCGCCAGCAGCCAAGATTCCGCAGGGGGTTCTAGCAATCAGCCCCAGCATTTT. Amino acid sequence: CASSQDSAGGSSNQPQHF.

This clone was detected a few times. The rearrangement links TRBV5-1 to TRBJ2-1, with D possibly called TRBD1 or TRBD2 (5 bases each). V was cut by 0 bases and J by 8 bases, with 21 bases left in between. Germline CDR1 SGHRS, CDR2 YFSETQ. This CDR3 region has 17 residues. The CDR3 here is CASSLEGLAAMGDEQFF. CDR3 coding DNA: TGCGCCAGCAGCTTGGAAGGGTTGGCCGCAATGGGGGATGAGCAGTTCTTC. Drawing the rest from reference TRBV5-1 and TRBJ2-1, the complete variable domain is KAGVTQTPRYLIKTRGQQVTLSCSPISGHRSVSWYQQTPGQGLQFLFEYFSETQRNKGNFPGRFSGRQFSNSRSEMNVSTLELGDSALYLCASSLEGLAAMGDEQFFGPGTRLTVL.

As DNA, the CDR3 is TGCGCCAGCAGCGACCGGGCCCTGAGTGGGACAGATACGCAGTATTTT. As protein: CASSDRALSGTDTQYF. V and J are TRBV5-1 and TRBJ2-3; D is ambiguous. Trimming took 4 bases from V and 3 from J, leaving 18 bases between them. This CDR3 is built from 16 residues. The germline V gene has CDR1 SGHRS and CDR2 YFSETQ.